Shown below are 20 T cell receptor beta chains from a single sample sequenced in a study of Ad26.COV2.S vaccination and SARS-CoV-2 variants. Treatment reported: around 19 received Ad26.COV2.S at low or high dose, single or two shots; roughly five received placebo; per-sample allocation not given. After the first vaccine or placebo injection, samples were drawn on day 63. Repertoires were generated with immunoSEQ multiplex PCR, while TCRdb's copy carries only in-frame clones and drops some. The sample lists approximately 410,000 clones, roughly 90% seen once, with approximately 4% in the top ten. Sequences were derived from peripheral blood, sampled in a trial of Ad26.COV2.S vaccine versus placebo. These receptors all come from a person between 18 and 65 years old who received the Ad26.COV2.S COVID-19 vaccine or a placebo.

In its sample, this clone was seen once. CDR3 sequence reads: CASNYEGGGSPLHF. In nucleotides, the CDR3 is TGTGCCAGCAACTACGAGGGCGGGGGTTCACCCCTCCACTTT. J is TRBJ1-6 and V is TRBV7-6; possibly TRBD1 for D (5 bases). Germline V CDR1 and CDR2: SGHVS, FNYEAQ. Trimming shortened V by 7 bases and J by 9 bases, and 16 bases separated the two germline ends. This CDR3 has 14 residues.

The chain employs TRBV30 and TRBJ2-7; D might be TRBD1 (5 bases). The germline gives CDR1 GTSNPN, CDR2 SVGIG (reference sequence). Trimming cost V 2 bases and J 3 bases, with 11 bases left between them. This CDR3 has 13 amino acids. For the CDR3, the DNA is TGTGCCTGGAGTCAGTCCAGGGTCTACGAGCAGTACTTC. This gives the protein CAWSQSRVYEQYF.

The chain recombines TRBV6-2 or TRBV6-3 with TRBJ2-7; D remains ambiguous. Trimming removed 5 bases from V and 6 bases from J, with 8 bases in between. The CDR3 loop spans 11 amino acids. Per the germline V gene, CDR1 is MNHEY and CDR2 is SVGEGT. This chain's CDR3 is CASSRLLEQYF. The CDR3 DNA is TGTGCCAGCAGTCGCTTACTCGAGCAGTACTTC.

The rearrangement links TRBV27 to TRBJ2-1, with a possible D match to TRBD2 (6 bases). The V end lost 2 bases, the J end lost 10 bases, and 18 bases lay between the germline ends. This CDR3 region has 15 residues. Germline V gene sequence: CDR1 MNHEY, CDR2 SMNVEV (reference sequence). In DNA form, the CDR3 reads TGTGCCAGCAGTTTAAGGAGACTAGACCCTCCGGAGCAGTTCTTC. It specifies CASSLRRLDPPEQFF.

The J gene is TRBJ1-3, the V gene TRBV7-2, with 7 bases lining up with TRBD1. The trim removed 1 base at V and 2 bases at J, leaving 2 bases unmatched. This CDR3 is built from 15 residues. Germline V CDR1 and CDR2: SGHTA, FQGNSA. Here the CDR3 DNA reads TGTGCCAGCAGCTTAGAAGGGACAGCTGGAAACACCATATATTTT. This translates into CASSLEGTAGNTIYF.

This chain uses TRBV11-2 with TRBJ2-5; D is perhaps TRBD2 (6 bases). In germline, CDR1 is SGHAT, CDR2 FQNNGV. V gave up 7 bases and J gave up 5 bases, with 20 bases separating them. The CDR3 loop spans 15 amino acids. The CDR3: CASTHRGYGRETQYF. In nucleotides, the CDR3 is TGTGCCAGCACCCACCGGGGGTACGGTCGGGAGACCCAGTACTTC. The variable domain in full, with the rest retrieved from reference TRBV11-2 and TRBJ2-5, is EAGVAQSPRYKIIEKRQSVAFWCNPISGHATLYWYQQILGQGPKLLIQFQNNGVVDDSQLPKDRFSAERLKGVDSTLKIQPAKLEDSAVYLCASTHRGYGRETQYFGPGTRLLVL.

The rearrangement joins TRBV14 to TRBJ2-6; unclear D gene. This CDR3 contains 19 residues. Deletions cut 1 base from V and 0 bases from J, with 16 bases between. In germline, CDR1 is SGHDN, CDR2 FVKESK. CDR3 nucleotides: TGTGCCAGCAGCCAAGTTCCCTCACATCTTTACTCTGGGGCCAACGTCCTGACTTTC. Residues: CASSQVPSHLYSGANVLTF.

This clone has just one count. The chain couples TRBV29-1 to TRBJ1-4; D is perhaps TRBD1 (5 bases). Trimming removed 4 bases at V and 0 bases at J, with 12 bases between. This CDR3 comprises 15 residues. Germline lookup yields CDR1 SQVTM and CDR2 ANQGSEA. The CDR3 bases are TGCAGCGTTGGGGGCTCGGGAGCAACTAATGAAAAACTGTTTTTT. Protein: CSVGGSGATNEKLFF.

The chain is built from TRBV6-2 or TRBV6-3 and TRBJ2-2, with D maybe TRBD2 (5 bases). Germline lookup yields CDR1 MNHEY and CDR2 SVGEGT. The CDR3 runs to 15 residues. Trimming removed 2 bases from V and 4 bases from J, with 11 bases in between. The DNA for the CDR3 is TGTGCCAGCAGTTACGGACTGGTTGGCACCGGGGAGCTGTTTTTT. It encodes CASSYGLVGTGELFF.

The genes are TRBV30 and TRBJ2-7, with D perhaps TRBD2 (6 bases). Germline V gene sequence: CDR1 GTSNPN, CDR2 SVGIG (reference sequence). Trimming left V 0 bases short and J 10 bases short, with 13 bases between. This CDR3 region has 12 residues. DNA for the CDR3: TGTGCCTGGAGTGTAGGAGGGGACGCCCAGTACTTC. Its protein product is CAWSVGGDAQYF.

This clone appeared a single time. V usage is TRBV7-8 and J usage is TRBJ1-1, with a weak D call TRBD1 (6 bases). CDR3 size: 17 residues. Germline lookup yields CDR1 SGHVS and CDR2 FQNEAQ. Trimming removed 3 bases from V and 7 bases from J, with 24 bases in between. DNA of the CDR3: TGTGCCAGCAGCTTCGCGCACACAGGGTACTATGGTGGTGAAGCTTTCTTT. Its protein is CASSFAHTGYYGGEAFF.

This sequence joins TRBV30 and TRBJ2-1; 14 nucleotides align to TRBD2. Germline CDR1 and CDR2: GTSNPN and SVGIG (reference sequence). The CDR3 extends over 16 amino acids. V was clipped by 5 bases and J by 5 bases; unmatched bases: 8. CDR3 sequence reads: CAWGPGLAGEDNEQFF. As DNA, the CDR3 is TGTGCCTGGGGACCGGGACTAGCGGGGGAGGACAATGAGCAGTTCTTC.

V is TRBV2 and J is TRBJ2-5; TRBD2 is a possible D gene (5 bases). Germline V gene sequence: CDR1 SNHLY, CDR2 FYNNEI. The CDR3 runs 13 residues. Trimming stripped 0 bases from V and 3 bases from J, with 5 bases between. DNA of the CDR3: TGTGCCAGCAGTGAAGCGAGGGAAGAGACCCAGTACTTC. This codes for CASSEAREETQYF.

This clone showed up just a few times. Written as DNA, the CDR3 is TGTGCCAGCAGCGTGGCGGCAGGGGGGTTCGAGACCCAGTACTTC. Translated, it gives CASSVAAGGFETQYF. The chain combines TRBV7-2 with TRBJ2-5; D is perhaps TRBD1 (7 bases). The V end lost 5 bases, the J end lost 5 bases, and 18 bases lay between the germline ends. CDR1 and CDR2 from the germline V gene are SGHTA and FQGNSA. The CDR3 length is 15 residues. The variable domain in full, completed from reference TRBV7-2 and TRBJ2-5, reads GAGVSQSPSNKVTEKGKDVELRCDPISGHTALYWYRQSLGQGLEFLIYFQGNSAPDKSGLPSDRFSAERTGGSVSTLTIQRTQQEDSAVYLCASSVAAGGFETQYFGPGTRLLVL.

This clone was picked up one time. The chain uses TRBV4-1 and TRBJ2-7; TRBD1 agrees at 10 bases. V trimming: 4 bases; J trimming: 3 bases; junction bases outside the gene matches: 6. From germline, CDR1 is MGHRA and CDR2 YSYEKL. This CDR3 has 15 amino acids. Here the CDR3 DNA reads TGCGCCAGCAGCCGGATGGGGACAGGGGACTACGAGCAGTACTTC. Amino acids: CASSRMGTGDYEQYF.

CDR3 in amino acids: CASSLLKGGPPYNEQFF. CDR3 DNA: TGTGCCAGCAGCTTACTCAAGGGGGGTCCCCCCTACAATGAGCAGTTCTTC. The gene calls are TRBV7-9 and TRBJ2-1; D possibly uses TRBD1 or TRBD2 (6 bases each). The ends were cut back, 2 bases at V and 2 bases at J, with 16 bases in the middle. Germline V gene lookup returns CDR1 SEHNR and CDR2 FQNEAQ (reference sequence). The CDR3 length is 17 residues. Filled out from reference TRBV7-9 and TRBJ2-1, the complete variable domain reads DTGVSQNPRHKITKRGQNVTFRCDPISEHNRLYWYRQTLGQGPEFLTYFQNEAQLEKSRLLSDRFSAERPKGSFSTLEIQRTEQGDSAMYLCASSLLKGGPPYNEQFFGPGTRLTVL.

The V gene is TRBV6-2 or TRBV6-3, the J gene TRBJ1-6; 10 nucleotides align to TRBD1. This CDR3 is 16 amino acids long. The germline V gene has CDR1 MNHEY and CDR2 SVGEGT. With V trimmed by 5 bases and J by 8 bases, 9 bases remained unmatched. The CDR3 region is CASSAPGQGVDSPLHF. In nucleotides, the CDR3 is TGTGCCAGCAGTGCCCCCGGACAGGGGGTGGATTCACCCCTCCACTTT.

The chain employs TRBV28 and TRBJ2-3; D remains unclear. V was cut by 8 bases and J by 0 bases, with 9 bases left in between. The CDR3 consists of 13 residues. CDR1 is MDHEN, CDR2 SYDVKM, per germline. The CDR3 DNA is TGTGCCAGCCGCGTACAAAGCACAGATACGCAGTATTTT. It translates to CASRVQSTDTQYF.

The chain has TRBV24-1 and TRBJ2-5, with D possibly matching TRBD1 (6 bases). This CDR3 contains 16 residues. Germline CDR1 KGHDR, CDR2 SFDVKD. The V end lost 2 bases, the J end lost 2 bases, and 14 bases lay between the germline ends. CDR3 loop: CATSDSVGQIQETQYF. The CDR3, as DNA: TGTGCCACCAGTGATTCCGTTGGACAGATACAAGAGACCCAGTACTTC.

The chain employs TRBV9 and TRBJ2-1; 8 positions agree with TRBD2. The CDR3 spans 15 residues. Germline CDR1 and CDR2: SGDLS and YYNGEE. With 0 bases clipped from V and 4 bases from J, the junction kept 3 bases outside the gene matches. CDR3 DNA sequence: TGTGCCAGCAGCGTAGATCCGGGGGGGTACAATGAGCAGTTCTTC. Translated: CASSVDPGGYNEQFF.